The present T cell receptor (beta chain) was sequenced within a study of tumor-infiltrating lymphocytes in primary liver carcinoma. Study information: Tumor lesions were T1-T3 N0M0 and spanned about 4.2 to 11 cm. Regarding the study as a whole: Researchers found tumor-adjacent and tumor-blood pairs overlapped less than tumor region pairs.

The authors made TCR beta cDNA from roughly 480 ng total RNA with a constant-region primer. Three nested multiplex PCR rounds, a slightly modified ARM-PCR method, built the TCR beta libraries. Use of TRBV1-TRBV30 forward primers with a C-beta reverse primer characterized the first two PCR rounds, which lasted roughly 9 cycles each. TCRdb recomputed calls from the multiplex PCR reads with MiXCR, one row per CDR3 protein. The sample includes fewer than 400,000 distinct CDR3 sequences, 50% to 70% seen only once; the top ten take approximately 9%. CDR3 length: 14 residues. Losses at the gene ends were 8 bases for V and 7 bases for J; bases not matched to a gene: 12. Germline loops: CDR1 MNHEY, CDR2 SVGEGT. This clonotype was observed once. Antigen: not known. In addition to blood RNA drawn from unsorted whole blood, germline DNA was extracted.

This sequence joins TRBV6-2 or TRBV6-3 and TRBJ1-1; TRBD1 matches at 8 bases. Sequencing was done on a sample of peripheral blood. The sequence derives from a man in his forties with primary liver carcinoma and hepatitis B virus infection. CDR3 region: CASGPPTGGNEAFF. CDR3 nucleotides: TGTGCCAGCGGTCCTCCCACAGGGGGGAATGAAGCTTTCTTT.